The following is a T cell receptor beta chain sequence with its context. Its antigen is unknown. The sample originates from a study of vaccination effects on CD4 cells after COVID-19. Germline CDR1 and CDR2: LNHDA and SQIVND (reference sequence). The CDR3 covers 15 residues. Trimming shortened V by 9 bases and J by 9 bases, and 21 bases separated the two germline ends. Only in-frame clones appear in the TCRdb table, and some are missing; sequencing was by immunoSEQ multiplex PCR. The sample includes nearly 45,000 clones, over 60% seen only once; the top ten take about 10%. Subsequent to a culture period of 10 days, CD4+ T cells were isolated. Participants got two doses of BNT162b2 or mRNA-1273 vaccine.

This clonotype originated in a human donor who received a COVID-19 vaccine. The sequences come from CD4+ T cells from PBMCs cultured without peptide, collected after COVID-19 vaccination. V is TRBV19 and J is TRBJ1-6; TRBD1 is a possible D gene (6 bases). In nucleotides, the CDR3 is TGTGCCAGCGGGACAATAACTTCCGCGGGTTCACCCCTCCACTTT. This gives the protein CASGTITSAGSPLHF.